The 25 T cell receptor beta chains listed next were all sequenced from one sample in a study of CD8 T cells in ankylosing spondylitis. TCRdb used MiXCR to reprocess the 5' RACE reads, holding one entry per CDR3 protein. The repertoire holds 200,000 or so distinct CDR3 sequences, with 13% as singletons. Specimen: blood, either unsorted or a sorted T cell fraction (not recorded which). These receptor sequences come from a female donor with ankylosing spondylitis or in good health (not recorded which).

As to this clonotype: Being one base from a much bigger clone, this may be a read error. The rearrangement joins TRBV3-1 to TRBJ2-2, with D unclear. Germline lookup yields CDR1 LGHDT and CDR2 YNNKEL (reference sequence). CDR3 length: 14 residues. The CDR3 is CAGSQGSIVRELFF. CDR3 in DNA: TGTGCCGGCAGCCAAGGGTCGATTGTCCGGGAGCTGTTTTTT.

Many counts were recorded for this clonotype. The J gene is TRBJ2-3, the V gene TRBV29-1; 9 nucleotides line up with TRBD1. The ends lost 4 bases at V and 3 bases at J; junction bases unmatched: 8. The V gene's germline CDR1 is SQVTM and CDR2 ANQGSEA. The CDR3 runs 15 residues. The CDR3 loop reads CSVVMGQGGTDTQYF. Written as DNA, the CDR3 is TGCAGCGTTGTAATGGGACAGGGAGGAACAGATACGCAGTATTTT.

The chain recombines TRBV12-5 with TRBJ1-1; D not certain. Germline values: CDR1 LGHNT, CDR2 FRNRAP. The V end was cut by 2 bases, the J end by 1 base, with 8 bases between. There are 14 residues in the CDR3. CDR3 nucleotides: TGTGCTAGTGGTTTGACACACCCGAACACTGAAGCTTTCTTT. This sequence encodes CASGLTHPNTEAFF.

A remark on this clonotype: This sequence may be a read error, since a much larger clone differs from it by one base. The chain links TRBV4-2 to TRBJ2-2, with 7 positions matching TRBD1. Germline-derived CDR1 and CDR2 are LGHNA and YNFKEQ. There are 15 residues in the CDR3. The CDR3 here is CASSQLGRGTAELFF. The CDR3 DNA sequence: TGTGCCAGCAGCCAGTTGGGCAGGGGGACCGCGGAGCTGTTTTTT.

This clonotype was observed many times. CDR3 sequence: CASSLANEGELFF. In DNA form, the CDR3 reads TGCGCCAGCAGCTTGGCTAACGAAGGGGAGCTGTTTTTT. The gene calls are TRBV5-1 and TRBJ2-2; D uncertain. CDR1 is SGHRS, CDR2 YFSETQ, per germline. The CDR3 covers 13 residues. The V and J ends lost 0 bases and 8 bases respectively, with 8 bases between them.

This clonotype was seen ten or more times. V and J are TRBV6-1 and TRBJ2-2; TRBD2 is a possible D gene (5 bases). The V gene lost 6 bases and the J gene lost 3 bases, with 14 bases spanning the gap. The CDR3 sequence is 15 residues long. Germline V gene data show CDR1 as MNHNS and CDR2 as SASEGT. In nucleotides, the CDR3 is TGTGCCAGCAGCAGGACGGTGGGAGACACCGGGGAGCTGTTTTTT. Its protein is CASSRTVGDTGELFF.

The CDR3 loop reads CASRRGGSTDTQYF. In DNA, the CDR3 is TGTGCCAGCCGCAGAGGGGGGAGCACAGATACGCAGTATTTT. The chain links TRBV7-2 to TRBJ2-3; D assignment may be TRBD1 or TRBD2 (6 bases each). Germline V gene sequence: CDR1 SGHTA, CDR2 FQGNSA. V was cut by 8 bases and J by 0 bases, with 12 bases left in between. This CDR3 is built from 14 residues.

J is TRBJ2-7 and V is TRBV28; D gene unclear. Trimming left V 3 bases short and J 2 bases short, with 11 bases between. This CDR3 region has 14 residues. Germline V gives CDR1 MDHEN, CDR2 SYDVKM. For the CDR3, the DNA is TGTGCCAGCAGTTTGCCCCTCGCCACCTACGAGCAGTACTTC. Translation: CASSLPLATYEQYF. The whole variable domain, filled in from reference TRBV28 and TRBJ2-7, reads DVKVTQSSRYLVKRTGEKVFLECVQDMDHENMFWYRQDPGLGLRLIYFSYDVKMKEKGDIPEGYSVSREKKERFSLILESASTNQTSMYLCASSLPLATYEQYFGPGTRLTVT.

This clonotype was recorded many times. The chain combines TRBV2 with TRBJ1-1; 7 nucleotides align to TRBD1. The CDR3 consists of 15 residues. The V gene's germline CDR1 is SNHLY and CDR2 FYNNEI. Trimming took 5 bases from V and 1 from J; bases not matched to a gene: 7. This CDR3 reads CASSLWTGENTEAFF. CDR3 coding DNA: TGTGCCAGCAGTTTGTGGACAGGCGAGAACACTGAAGCTTTCTTT.

This clonotype has at least ten counts. V usage is TRBV7-2 and J usage is TRBJ1-5, with 7 bases that match TRBD1. With 6 bases clipped from V and 6 bases from J, the junction kept 8 bases outside the gene matches. This CDR3 is 14 amino acids long. Germline CDR1 SGHTA, CDR2 FQGNSA. For the CDR3, the DNA is TGTGCCAGCAGTCACCGACAGGGCGGTCAGCCCCAGCATTTT. Translation gives CASSHRQGGQPQHF.

This clonotype occurred many times. This sequence joins TRBV4-1 and TRBJ2-3; 11 bases map to TRBD2. With V trimmed by 0 bases and J by 6 bases, 11 bases remained unmatched. The CDR3 covers 18 residues. Germline V CDR1 and CDR2: MGHRA, YSYEKL. CDR3 region: CASSQDSSGGLSGDTQYF. The CDR3 bases are TGCGCCAGCAGCCAAGATTCTAGCGGGGGGCTCTCAGGGGATACGCAGTATTTT.

This clonotype was seen more than once but under ten times. The CDR3 protein is CASSLYRTSGVNEQFF. The CDR3 region has the DNA TGCGCCAGCAGCTTATACCGGACTAGCGGGGTGAATGAGCAGTTCTTC. This chain uses TRBV5-1 with TRBJ2-1, with 12 bases lining up with TRBD2. V lost 2 bases and J lost 7; bases outside the gene matches: 7. The CDR3 covers 16 residues. Germline V gene data show CDR1 as SGHRS and CDR2 as YFSETQ.

This clonotype was detected ten times or more. CDR3 nucleotide sequence: TGCAGCGTTACCGGGACAGGGATCACAGATACGCAGTATTTT. Translating it yields CSVTGTGITDTQYF. This chain uses TRBV29-1 with TRBJ2-3, with 9 bases that match TRBD1. J gave up 2 bases and V 5 bases, and 5 bases lay outside the gene matches. The CDR3 spans 14 residues. The germline gives CDR1 SQVTM, CDR2 ANQGSEA.

The chain recombines TRBV20-1 with TRBJ2-6; TRBD2 matches at 10 bases. This CDR3 is 18 amino acids long. V shed 1 base and J 2 bases; nucleotides not matched to a gene: 8. CDR1 and CDR2 (germline): DFQATT, SNEGSKA (reference sequence). Here the CDR3 DNA reads TGCAGTGCTAGAGTTCACCTAGCGGGAGCCCCTGGGGCCAACGTCCTGACTTTC. This gives the protein CSARVHLAGAPGANVLTF.

There are many counts of this clonotype. The DNA for the CDR3 is TGTGCCAGCAGCTTGGTTGGGCGGACAAGGGACCAGTACTTC. Translation gives CASSLVGRTRDQYF. The V and J genes are TRBV5-5 and TRBJ2-5; TRBD1 might be the D (5 bases). Trimming removed 0 bases from V and 10 bases from J, with 16 bases in between. The CDR3 runs to 14 residues. Germline values: CDR1 SGHKS, CDR2 YYEKEE (reference sequence).

This clonotype was detected many times. V gene TRBV6-6 combines with J gene TRBJ2-5; no firm D call. The CDR3 totals 11 residues. Between the trimmed V and J ends, which lost 2 bases and 5 bases, there was a span of 3 bases. Per germline, CDR1 MNHNY and CDR2 SVGAGI (reference sequence). The CDR3 region has the DNA TGTGCCAGCAGTTACGCCGAGACCCAGTACTTC. This codes for CASSYAETQYF.

The table lists this clonotype with many counts. The chain links TRBV12-3 or TRBV12-4 to TRBJ2-3, with unresolved D. Trimming stripped 1 base from V and 7 bases from J, with 0 bases between. The CDR3 has 10 residues. The CDR3 DNA reads as TGTGCCAGCAGTTTAGATACGCAGTATTTT. This translates into CASSLDTQYF.

The CDR3 bases are TGTGCCAGCAGCTTCTCTAGCGGCACAGATACGCAGTATTTT. It specifies CASSFSSGTDTQYF. The V call is TRBV5-8, the J call TRBJ2-3, with D perhaps TRBD2 (6 bases). Trimming removed 2 bases from V and 1 base from J, with 8 bases in between. This CDR3 region has 14 residues. From germline, CDR1 is SGHTS and CDR2 YDEGEE.

The chain carries TRBV7-6 and TRBJ2-7; D unresolved. The CDR3 runs to 15 residues. Germline CDR1 reads SGHVS; CDR2 reads FNYEAQ. Trimming removed 5 bases at V and 2 bases at J, with 16 bases between. The DNA for the CDR3 is TGTGCCAGCAGCCCCTCGCTCGGAGAAGCCTACGAGCAGTACTTC. This sequence encodes CASSPSLGEAYEQYF.

Regarding this clonotype: One base away lies a much larger clone, so this may be a sequencing read error. This chain links TRBV6-1 with TRBJ2-3; D is ambiguous. Trimming left V 5 bases short and J 0 bases short, with 15 bases between. The CDR3 contains 16 residues. CDR1 and CDR2 (germline): MNHNS, SASEGT. CDR3 residues: CASSPTDCSSTDTQYF. In DNA, the CDR3 is TGTGCCAGCAGTCCTACAGACTGCTCAAGCACAGATACGCAGTATTTT.

Remarks on this clonotype: A much more abundant neighbour one base away suggests this may be a read error. The chain recombines TRBV5-1 with TRBJ2-3; D tentatively fits TRBD1 or TRBD2 (5 bases each). The germline CDR1 and CDR2 sequences are SGHRS and YFSETQ. CDR3 length equals 14 residues. The CDR3 DNA follows: TGCGCCAGCTTCTTGAGGGGAAGCACAAATACGCAGTATTTT. Translation: CASFLRGSTNTQYF. Combining the CDR3 with reference TRBV5-1 and TRBJ2-3 gives the whole variable domain KAGVTQTPRYLIKTRGQQVTLSCSPISGHRSVSWYQQTPGQGLQFLFEYFSETQRNKGNFPGRFSGRQFSNSRSEMNVSTLELGDSALYLCASFLRGSTNTQYFGPGTRLTVL.

At least ten counts were recorded for this clonotype. The CDR3 here is CASSFGTLNQPQHF. CDR3 in DNA: TGTGCCAGCAGCTTCGGGACTCTCAATCAGCCCCAGCATTTT. This chain uses TRBV7-8 with TRBJ1-5; D is perhaps TRBD1 (5 bases). The germline V and J ends were trimmed by 3 bases and 3 bases, with 9 bases remaining between them. Per germline, CDR1 SGHVS and CDR2 FQNEAQ. CDR3 length equals 14 residues.

This clonotype turned up a few times. The V gene is TRBV24-1, the J gene TRBJ2-5; 8 bases agree with TRBD1. Germline V gene data show CDR1 as KGHDR and CDR2 as SFDVKD. Trimming removed 3 bases from V and 5 bases from J; junction bases left unmatched: 10. This CDR3 contains 16 residues. The CDR3 sequence is CATSDTGQAMGETQYF. Written as DNA, the CDR3 is TGTGCCACCAGTGATACGGGACAGGCGATGGGGGAGACCCAGTACTTC.

The table lists this clonotype with a few counts. The chain joins TRBV5-1 to TRBJ2-1; D may be TRBD2 (6 bases). Germline CDR1 is SGHRS and CDR2 is YFSETQ. CDR3 length: 15 amino acids. V lost 5 bases to trimming and J lost 3 bases, with 15 bases between them. CDR3 sequence: CASSSGAGIYNEQFF. The DNA for the CDR3 is TGCGCCAGCAGTTCGGGAGCGGGCATCTACAATGAGCAGTTCTTC.

This clonotype was found many times. This chain connects TRBV5-1 to TRBJ2-1; either TRBD1 or TRBD2 may fit D (7 bases each). V was pared by 4 bases and J by 4 bases, with 15 bases between. Looked up from germline, CDR1 is SGHRS and CDR2 is YFSETQ. The CDR3 covers 15 residues. The CDR3 reads CASSQGGDLYNEQFF. CDR3 in DNA: TGCGCCAGCAGCCAGGGGGGGGACTTATACAATGAGCAGTTCTTC.